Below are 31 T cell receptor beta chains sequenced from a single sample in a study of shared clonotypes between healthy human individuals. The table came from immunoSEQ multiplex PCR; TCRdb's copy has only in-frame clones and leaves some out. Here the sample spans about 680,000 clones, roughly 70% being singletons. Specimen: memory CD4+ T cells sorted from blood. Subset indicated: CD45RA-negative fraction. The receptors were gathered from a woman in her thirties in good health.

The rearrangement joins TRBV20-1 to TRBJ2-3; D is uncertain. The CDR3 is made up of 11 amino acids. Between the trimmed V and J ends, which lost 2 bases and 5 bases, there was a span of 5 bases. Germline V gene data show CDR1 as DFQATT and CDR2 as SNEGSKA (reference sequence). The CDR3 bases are TGCAGTGCTAGAACTGGAGATACGCAGTATTTT. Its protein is CSARTGDTQYF.

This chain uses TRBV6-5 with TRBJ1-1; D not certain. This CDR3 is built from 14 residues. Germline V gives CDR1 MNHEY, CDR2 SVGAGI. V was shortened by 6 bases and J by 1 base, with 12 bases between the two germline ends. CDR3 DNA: TGTGCCAGCAGCCTTACCAAGGCGAACACTGAAGCTTTCTTT. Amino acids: CASSLTKANTEAFF.

CDR3 nucleotide sequence: TGTGCCAGCAGCATAACAGGGCTCTCTGGAAACACCATATATTTT. This encodes CASSITGLSGNTIYF. The chain uses TRBV7-2 and TRBJ1-3; D may be TRBD1 (6 bases). V was shortened by 5 bases and J by 0 bases, with 11 bases between the two germline ends. The CDR3 is 15 amino acids. CDR1 and CDR2 from the germline V gene are SGHTA and FQGNSA.

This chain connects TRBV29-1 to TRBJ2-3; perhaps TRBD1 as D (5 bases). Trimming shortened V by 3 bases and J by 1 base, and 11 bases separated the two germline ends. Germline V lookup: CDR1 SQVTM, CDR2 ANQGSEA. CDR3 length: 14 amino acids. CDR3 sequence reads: CSVERQGGTDTQYF. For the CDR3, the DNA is TGCAGCGTTGAGAGGCAGGGTGGCACAGATACGCAGTATTTT.

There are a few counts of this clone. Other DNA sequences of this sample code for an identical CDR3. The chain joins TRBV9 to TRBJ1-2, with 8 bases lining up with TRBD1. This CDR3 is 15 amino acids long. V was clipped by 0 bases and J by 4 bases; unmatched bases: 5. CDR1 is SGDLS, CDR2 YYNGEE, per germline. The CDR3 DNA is TGTGCCAGCAGCGTAGGCAGGGGGCTGGGCTATGGCTACACCTTC. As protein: CASSVGRGLGYGYTF.

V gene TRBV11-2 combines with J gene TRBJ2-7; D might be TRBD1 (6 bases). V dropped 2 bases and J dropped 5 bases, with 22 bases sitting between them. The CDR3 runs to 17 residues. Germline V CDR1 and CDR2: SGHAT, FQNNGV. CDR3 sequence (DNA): TGTGCCAGCAGCTTACCAACACTTTCCGGGACAAAAGACGAGCAGTACTTC. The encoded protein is CASSLPTLSGTKDEQYF.

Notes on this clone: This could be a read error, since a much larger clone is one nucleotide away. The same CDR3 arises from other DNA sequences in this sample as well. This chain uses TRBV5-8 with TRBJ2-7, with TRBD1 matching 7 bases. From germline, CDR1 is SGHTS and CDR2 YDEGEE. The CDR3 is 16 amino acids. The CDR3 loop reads CASSPGRGGRRNEQYF. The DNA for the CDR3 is TGTGCTAGCAGCCCCGGTCGAGGGGGCAGGCGGAACGAGCAGTACTTC.

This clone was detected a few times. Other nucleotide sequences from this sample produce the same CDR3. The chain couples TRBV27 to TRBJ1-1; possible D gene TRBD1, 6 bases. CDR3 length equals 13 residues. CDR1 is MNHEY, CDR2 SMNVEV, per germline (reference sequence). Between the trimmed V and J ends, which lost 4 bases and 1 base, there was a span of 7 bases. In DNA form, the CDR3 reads TGTGCCAGCAGTTCACAGGGGAACACTGAAGCTTTCTTT. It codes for CASSSQGNTEAFF.

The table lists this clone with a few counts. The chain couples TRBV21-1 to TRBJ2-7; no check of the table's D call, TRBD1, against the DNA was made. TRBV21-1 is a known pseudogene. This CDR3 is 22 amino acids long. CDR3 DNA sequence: TGTGCCAGCAGCAAGCTACCACTTCGAAGGCGCCGAACTAGGGGGAGAACCTACGAGCAGTACTTC. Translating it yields CASSKLPLRRRRTRGRTYEQYF.

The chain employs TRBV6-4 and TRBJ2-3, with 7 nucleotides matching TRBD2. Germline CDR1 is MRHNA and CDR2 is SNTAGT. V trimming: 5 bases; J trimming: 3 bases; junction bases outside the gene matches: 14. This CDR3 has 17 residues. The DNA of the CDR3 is TGTGCCAGCAGTAGCGGGGCCGGGGGTCGTCTGACAGATACGCAGTATTTT. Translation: CASSSGAGGRLTDTQYF.

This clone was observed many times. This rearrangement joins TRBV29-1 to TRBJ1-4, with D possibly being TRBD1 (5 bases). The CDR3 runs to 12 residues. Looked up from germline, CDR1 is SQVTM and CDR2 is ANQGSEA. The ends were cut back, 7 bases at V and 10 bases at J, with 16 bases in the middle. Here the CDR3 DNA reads TGCAGCGGAGGGGATGTCGAGGTAAAACTGTTTTTT. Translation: CSGGDVEVKLFF. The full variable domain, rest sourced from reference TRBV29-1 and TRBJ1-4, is SAVISQKPSRDICQRGTSLTIQCQVDSQVTMMFWYRQQPGQSLTLIATANQGSEATYESGFVIDKFPISRPNLTFSTLTVSNMSPEDSSIYLCSGGDVEVKLFFGSGTQLSVL.

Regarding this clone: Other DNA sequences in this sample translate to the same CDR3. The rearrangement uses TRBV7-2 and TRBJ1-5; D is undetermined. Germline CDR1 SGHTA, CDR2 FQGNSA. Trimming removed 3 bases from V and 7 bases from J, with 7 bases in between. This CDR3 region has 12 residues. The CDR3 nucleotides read TGTGCCAGCAGCTTGAGAGGCCAGCCCCAGCATTTT. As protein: CASSLRGQPQHF.

The CDR3 is CSARTGVNSGELFF. CDR3 nucleotides: TGCAGCGCCCGGACAGGGGTGAATTCCGGGGAGCTGTTTTTT. The rearrangement links TRBV29-1 to TRBJ2-2; TRBD1 aligns across 9 bases. This CDR3 is 14 amino acids long. V shed 7 bases, J shed 6 bases, and the junction held 9 bases outside the gene matches. The germline CDR1 and CDR2 sequences are SQVTM and ANQGSEA.

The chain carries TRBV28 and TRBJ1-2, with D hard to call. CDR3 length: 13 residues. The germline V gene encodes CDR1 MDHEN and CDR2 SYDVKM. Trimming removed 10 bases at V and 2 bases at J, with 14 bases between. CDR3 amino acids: CATLPGANYGYTF. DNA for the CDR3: TGTGCCACCCTACCCGGAGCGAACTATGGCTACACCTTC.

The CDR3 region is CASSLFLGYEETQYF. The CDR3 DNA is TGCGCCAGCAGCTTGTTTCTGGGGTACGAGGAGACCCAGTACTTC. The V call is TRBV5-1, the J call TRBJ2-5, with D unclear. This CDR3 is built from 15 residues. CDR1 and CDR2 (germline): SGHRS, YFSETQ. The ends were cut back, 1 base at V and 5 bases at J, with 15 bases in the middle. Full variable domain (rest looked up from reference TRBV5-1 and TRBJ2-5): KAGVTQTPRYLIKTRGQQVTLSCSPISGHRSVSWYQQTPGQGLQFLFEYFSETQRNKGNFPGRFSGRQFSNSRSEMNVSTLELGDSALYLCASSLFLGYEETQYFGPGTRLLVL.

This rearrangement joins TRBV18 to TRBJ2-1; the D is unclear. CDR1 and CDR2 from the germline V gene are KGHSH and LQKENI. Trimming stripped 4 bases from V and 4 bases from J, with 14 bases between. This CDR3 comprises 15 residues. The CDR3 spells CASSLGWSGYNEQFF. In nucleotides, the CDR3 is TGTGCCAGCTCACTAGGTTGGTCGGGTTACAATGAGCAGTTCTTC.

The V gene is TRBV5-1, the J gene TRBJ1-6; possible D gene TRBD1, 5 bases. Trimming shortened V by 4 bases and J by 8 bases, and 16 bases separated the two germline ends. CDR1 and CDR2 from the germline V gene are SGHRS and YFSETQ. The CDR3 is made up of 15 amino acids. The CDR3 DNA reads TGCGCCAGCAGCCGGTCGGGGAAGACAGATTCACCCCTCCACTTT. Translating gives CASSRSGKTDSPLHF.

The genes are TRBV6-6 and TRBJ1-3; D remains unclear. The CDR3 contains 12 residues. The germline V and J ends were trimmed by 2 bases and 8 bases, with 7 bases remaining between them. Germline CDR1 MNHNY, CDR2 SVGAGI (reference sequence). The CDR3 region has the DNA TGTGCCAGCAGTTACACCGATGACACCATATATTTT. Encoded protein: CASSYTDDTIYF.

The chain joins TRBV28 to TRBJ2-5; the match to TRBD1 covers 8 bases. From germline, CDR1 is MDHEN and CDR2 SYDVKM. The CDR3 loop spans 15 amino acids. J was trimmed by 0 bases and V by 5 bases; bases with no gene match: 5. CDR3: CASSPNRGYQETQYF. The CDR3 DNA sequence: TGTGCCAGCAGTCCCAACAGGGGGTACCAAGAGACCCAGTACTTC. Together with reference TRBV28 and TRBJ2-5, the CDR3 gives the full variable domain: DVKVTQSSRYLVKRTGEKVFLECVQDMDHENMFWYRQDPGLGLRLIYFSYDVKMKEKGDIPEGYSVSREKKERFSLILESASTNQTSMYLCASSPNRGYQETQYFGPGTRLLVL.

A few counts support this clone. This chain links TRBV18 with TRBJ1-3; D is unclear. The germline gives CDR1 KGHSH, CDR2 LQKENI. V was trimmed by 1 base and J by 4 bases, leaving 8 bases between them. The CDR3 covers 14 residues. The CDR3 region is CASSPLPLGNTIYF. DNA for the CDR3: TGTGCCAGCTCACCACTACCCTTAGGAAACACCATATATTTT.

The CDR3 spells CASSPMDRDQQYF. In nucleotides, the CDR3 is TGTGCCAGCTCACCCATGGACAGGGATCAGCAGTACTTC. The chain has TRBV18 and TRBJ2-7; TRBD1 agrees at 8 bases. Germline trimming cut 3 bases from V and 8 bases from J; bases unmatched to any gene: 6. Germline loops: CDR1 KGHSH, CDR2 LQKENI. This CDR3 is built from 13 residues. The full variable domain, in which reference TRBV18 and TRBJ2-7 provide the parts outside the CDR3, is NAGVMQNPRHLVRRRGQEARLRCSPMKGHSHVYWYRQLPEEGLKFMVYLQKENIIDESGMPKERFSAEFPKEGPSILRIQQVVRGDSAAYFCASSPMDRDQQYFGPGTRLTVT.

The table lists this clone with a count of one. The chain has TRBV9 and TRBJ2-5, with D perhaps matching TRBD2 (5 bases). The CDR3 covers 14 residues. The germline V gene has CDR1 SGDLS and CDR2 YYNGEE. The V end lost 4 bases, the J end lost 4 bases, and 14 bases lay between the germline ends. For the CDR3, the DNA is TGTGCCAGCAGCATTTCCGGGGAAGTAGAGACCCAGTACTTC. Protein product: CASSISGEVETQYF.

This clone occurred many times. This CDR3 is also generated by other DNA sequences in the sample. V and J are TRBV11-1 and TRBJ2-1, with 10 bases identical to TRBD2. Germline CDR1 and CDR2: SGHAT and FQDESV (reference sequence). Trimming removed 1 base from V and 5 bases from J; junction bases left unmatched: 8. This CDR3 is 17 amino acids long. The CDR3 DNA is TGTGCCAGCAGCTTAGTATCCGGGCTAGCGGGGGACAATGAGCAGTTCTTC. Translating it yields CASSLVSGLAGDNEQFF.

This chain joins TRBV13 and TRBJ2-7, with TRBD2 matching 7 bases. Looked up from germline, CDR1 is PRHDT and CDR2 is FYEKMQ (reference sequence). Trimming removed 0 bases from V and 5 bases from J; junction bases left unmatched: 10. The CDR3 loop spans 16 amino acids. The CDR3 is CASSLGGRYRSHEQYF. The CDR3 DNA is TGTGCCAGCAGCTTAGGCGGGAGGTATAGGTCCCACGAGCAGTACTTC.

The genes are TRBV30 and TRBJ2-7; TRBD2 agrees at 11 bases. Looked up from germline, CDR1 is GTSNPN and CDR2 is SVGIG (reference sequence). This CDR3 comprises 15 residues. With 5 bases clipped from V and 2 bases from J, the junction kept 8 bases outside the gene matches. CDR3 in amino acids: CAWGKGLAEPYEQYF. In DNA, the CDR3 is TGTGCCTGGGGGAAGGGACTAGCGGAACCCTACGAGCAGTACTTC.

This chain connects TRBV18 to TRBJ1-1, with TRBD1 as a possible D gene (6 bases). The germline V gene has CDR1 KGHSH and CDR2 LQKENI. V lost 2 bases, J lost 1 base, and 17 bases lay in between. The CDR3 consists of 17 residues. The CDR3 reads CASSPRQGMSKNTEAFF. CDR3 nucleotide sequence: TGTGCCAGCTCACCAAGGCAGGGGATGAGTAAGAACACTGAAGCTTTCTTT.

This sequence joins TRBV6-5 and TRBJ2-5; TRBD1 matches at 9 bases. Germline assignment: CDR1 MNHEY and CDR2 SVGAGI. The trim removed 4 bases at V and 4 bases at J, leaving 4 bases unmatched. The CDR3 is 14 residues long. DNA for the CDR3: TGTGCCAGCAGTTCCGGGACAGGGTCAGAGACCCAGTACTTC. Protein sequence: CASSSGTGSETQYF.

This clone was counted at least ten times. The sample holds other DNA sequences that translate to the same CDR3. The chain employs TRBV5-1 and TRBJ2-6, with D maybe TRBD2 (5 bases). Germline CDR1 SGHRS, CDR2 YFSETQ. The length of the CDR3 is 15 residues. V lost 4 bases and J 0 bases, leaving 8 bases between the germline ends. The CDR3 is CASSLGGSGANVLTF. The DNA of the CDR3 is TGCGCCAGCAGCCTTGGAGGCTCTGGGGCCAACGTCCTGACTTTC.

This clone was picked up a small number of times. The CDR3 DNA sequence: TGTGCCAGCAGTTTACGGGCGCTCACTGAAGCTTTCTTT. Translation: CASSLRALTEAFF. The chain recombines TRBV28 with TRBJ1-1; D uncertain. Germline V gene lookup returns CDR1 MDHEN and CDR2 SYDVKM. The CDR3 has 13 residues. V was shortened by 2 bases and J by 4 bases, with 8 bases between the two germline ends.

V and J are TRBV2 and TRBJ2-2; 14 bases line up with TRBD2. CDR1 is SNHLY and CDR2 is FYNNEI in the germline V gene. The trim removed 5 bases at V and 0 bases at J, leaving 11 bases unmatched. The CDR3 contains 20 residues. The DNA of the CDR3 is TGTGCCAGCAGTTTTCCGGGACTAGCGGGAGAGAACGCGAACACCGGGGAGCTGTTTTTT. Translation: CASSFPGLAGENANTGELFF. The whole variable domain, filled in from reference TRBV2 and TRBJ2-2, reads EPEVTQTPSHQVTQMGQEVILRCVPISNHLYFYWYRQILGQKVEFLVSFYNNEISEKSEIFDDQFSVERPDGSNFTLKIRSTKLEDSAMYFCASSFPGLAGENANTGELFFGEGSRLTVL.

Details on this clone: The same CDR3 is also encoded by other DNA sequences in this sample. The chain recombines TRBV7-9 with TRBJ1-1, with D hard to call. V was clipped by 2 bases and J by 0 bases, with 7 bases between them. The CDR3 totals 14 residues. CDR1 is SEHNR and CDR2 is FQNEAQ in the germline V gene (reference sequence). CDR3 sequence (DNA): TGTGCCAGCAGCTTAAGCGGGATGAACACTGAAGCTTTCTTT. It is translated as CASSLSGMNTEAFF.